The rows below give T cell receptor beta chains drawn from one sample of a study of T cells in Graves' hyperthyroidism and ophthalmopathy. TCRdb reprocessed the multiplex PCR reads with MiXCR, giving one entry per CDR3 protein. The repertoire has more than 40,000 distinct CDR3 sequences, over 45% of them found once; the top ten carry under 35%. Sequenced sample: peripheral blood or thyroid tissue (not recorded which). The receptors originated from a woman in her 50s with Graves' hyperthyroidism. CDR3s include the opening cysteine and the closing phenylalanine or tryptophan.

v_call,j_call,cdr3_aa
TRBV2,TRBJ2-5,CASRQGREETQYF
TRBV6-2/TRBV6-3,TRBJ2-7,CASSYKGTSGIAQYF
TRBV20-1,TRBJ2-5,CSARAGSSYEQTQYF
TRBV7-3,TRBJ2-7,CASSPGTSGTRYEQYF
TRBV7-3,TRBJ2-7,CACSSQTSGIEQYF
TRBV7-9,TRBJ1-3,CASSKGRRKYDTIYF
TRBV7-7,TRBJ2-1,CASSPAGGANEQFF
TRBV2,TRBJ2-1,CASSVGYGSYNEQFF
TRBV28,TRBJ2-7,CASSSGQGLKEQYF
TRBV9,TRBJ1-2,CASSYAGSNYGYTF
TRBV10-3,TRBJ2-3,CASRYGGGRKDTQYF
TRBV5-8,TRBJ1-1,CASSPSGGEAFF
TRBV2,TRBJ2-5,CANPPTGTQETQYF
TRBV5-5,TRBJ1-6,CASSLEGQGPPRISPLHF
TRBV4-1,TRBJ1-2,CASSQDDRAAGYTF
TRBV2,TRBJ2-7,CASFRERRSGAYEQYF
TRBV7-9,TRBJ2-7,CASSETSGSYEQYF
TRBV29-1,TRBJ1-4,CSVRGGTNEKLFF
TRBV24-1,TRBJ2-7,CATSAGGPYEQYF
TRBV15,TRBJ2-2,CATSNARDSLTGELFF
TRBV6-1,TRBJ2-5,CASSTAVRGYETQYF
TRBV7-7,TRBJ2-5,CASSYHEGTSDPQETQYF
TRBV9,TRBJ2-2,CASSETGAYTGELFF
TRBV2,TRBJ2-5,CASSEVGTGAQPQYF
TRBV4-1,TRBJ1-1,CASSQDGRQVAFF
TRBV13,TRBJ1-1,CASSWGGEAFF
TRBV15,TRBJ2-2,CATSRTMNTGELFF
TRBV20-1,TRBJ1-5,CSATIRNRVVHQPQHF
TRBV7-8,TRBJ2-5,CASTHRGSGETQYF
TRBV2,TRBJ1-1,CASSEGDSPNEAFF
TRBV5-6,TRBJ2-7,CASSPFMDISREQYF
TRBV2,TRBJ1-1,CASSALLVGQVAFF
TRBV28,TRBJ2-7,CASSVNRDSGYEQYF
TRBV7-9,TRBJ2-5,CASSWSGTSDPQETQYF
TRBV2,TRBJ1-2,CASSDSSGRGRIGYTF
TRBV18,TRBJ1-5,CASSQGGMCNQPQHF
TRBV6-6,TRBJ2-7,CASSYSTLAGRSNYEQYF
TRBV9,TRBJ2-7,CASRGTGVGYEQYF
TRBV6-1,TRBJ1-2,CASSEAGGRGYTF
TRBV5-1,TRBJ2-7,CASSPWEAGPSYEQYF
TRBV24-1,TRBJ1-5,CATSDSGGGNQPQHF
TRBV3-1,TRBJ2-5,CASSHFQETQYF
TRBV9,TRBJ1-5,CASSDDTYEHF
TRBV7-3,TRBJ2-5,CASSGTSGQTQETQYF
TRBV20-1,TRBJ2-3,CSARAPQRSTDTQYF
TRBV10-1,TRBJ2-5,CASSEETGIPETQYF
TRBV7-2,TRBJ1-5,CASSLAPVRNQPQHF
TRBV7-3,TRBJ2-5,CASSNLGETQYF
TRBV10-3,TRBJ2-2,CAISWGQGSGELFF
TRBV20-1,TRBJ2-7,CSATRTTYEQYF
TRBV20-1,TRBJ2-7,CSARSGRNYEQYF
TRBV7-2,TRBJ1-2,CASSFQGANYGYTF